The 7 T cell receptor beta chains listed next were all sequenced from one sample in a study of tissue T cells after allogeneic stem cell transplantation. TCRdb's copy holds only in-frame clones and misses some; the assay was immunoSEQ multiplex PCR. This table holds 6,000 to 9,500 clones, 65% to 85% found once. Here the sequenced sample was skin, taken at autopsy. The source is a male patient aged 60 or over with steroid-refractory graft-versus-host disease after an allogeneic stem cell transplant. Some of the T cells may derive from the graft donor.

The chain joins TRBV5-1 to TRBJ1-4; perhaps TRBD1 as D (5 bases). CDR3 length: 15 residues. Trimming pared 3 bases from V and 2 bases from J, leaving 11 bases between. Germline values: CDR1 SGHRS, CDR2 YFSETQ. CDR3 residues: CASSSLQGTNEKLFF. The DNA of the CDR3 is TGCGCCAGCAGCTCCCTTCAGGGTACTAATGAAAAACTGTTTTTT.

The CDR3 bases are TGTGCCAGCAGTTCCCGACTAGCGGGGAGATACAATGAGCAGTTCTTC. It yields the protein CASSSRLAGRYNEQFF. The chain employs TRBV28 and TRBJ2-1, with TRBD2 matching 11 bases. Germline V gives CDR1 MDHEN, CDR2 SYDVKM. CDR3 size: 16 residues. The V gene end was trimmed by 4 bases and the J gene end by 4 bases; junction bases not matched to a gene: 6.

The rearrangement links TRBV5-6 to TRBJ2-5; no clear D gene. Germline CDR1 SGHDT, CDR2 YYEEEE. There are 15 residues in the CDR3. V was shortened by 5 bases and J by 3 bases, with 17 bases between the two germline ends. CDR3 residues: CASRKLADFKETQYF. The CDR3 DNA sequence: TGTGCCAGCAGAAAACTTGCAGACTTCAAAGAGACCCAGTACTTC.

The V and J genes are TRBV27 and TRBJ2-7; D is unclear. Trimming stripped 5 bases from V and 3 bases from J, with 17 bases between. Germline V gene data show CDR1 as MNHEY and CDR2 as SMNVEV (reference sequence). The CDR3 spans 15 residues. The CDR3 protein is CASSTIKQSGYEQYF. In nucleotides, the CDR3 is TGTGCCAGCAGTACAATCAAACAGTCGGGCTACGAGCAGTACTTC.

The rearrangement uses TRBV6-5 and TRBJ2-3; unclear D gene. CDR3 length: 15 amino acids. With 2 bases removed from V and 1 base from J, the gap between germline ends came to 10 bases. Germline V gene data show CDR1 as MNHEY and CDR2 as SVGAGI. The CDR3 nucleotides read TGTGCCAGCAGTTACGAACCAGGAGGCACAGATACGCAGTATTTT. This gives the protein CASSYEPGGTDTQYF.

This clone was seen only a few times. This chain's CDR3 is CASSQETGANTEAFF. CDR3 in DNA: TGCGCCAGCAGCCAAGAGACAGGCGCGAACACTGAAGCTTTCTTT. J is TRBJ1-1 and V is TRBV4-1; a possible D gene is TRBD1 (6 bases). Trimming stripped 0 bases from V and 1 base from J, with 9 bases between. The length of the CDR3 is 15 residues. Germline V gives CDR1 MGHRA, CDR2 YSYEKL.

DNA of the CDR3: TGTGCCAGCAGCTTAGGGGTTTCTCTCGTGAACACTGAAGCTTTCTTT. Amino acid sequence: CASSLGVSLVNTEAFF. This chain uses TRBV7-9 with TRBJ1-1; no reliable D call. V was shortened by 1 base and J by 0 bases, with 12 bases between the two germline ends. CDR1 and CDR2 (germline): SEHNR, FQNEAQ (reference sequence). This CDR3 has 16 amino acids.